The clone carrying this T cell receptor (beta chain) came up a few times. This sample is part of a study of blood T cell repertoires in COVID-19. About the study: Researchers got acute and convalescent COVID-19 samples from the United States, Italy and Spain.

The germline V and J ends were trimmed by 5 bases and 7 bases, with 12 bases remaining between them. The germline V gene encodes CDR1 SNHLY and CDR2 FYNNEI. The CDR3 has 13 amino acids. Method: immunoSEQ multiplex PCR; TCRdb's copy keeps in-frame clones and lacks some. The top ten clones hold 2% to 2.5% of a sample with around 400,000 clones, about 90% of them seen once. This TCR derives from a woman in her sixties with COVID-19, enrolled during active disease. The sample consisted of peripheral blood. The chain carries TRBV2 and TRBJ1-5; D gene ambiguous. CDR3 sequence reads: CASSSRWRQPQHF. The CDR3 DNA is TGTGCCAGCAGTTCTAGATGGCGGCAGCCCCAGCATTTT.